These 22 T cell receptor beta chains originate from one sample sequenced in a study of blood T cell repertoires in COVID-19. The assay was immunoSEQ multiplex PCR, and TCRdb's table has in-frame clones only and misses some. The sample consists of 120,000 to 150,000 clones, around nine tenths of them appearing once. The sample consisted of peripheral blood. The receptors shown here come from a human donor in a cohort sampled during active COVID-19.

This clone came up once. The genes are TRBV10-3 and TRBJ2-2; a weak D match, TRBD1 (6 bases). This CDR3 has 14 amino acids. Germline loops: CDR1 ENHRY, CDR2 SYGVKD. Trimming took off 6 bases at V and 5 bases at J, with 13 bases between the two ends. CDR3 region: CAIRENGQTGELFF. The CDR3 nucleotides are TGTGCCATCAGGGAAAACGGACAGACCGGGGAGCTGTTTTTT.

This chain uses TRBV5-1 with TRBJ1-3; 9 bases align to TRBD1. V lost 5 bases and J lost 4; bases outside the gene matches: 7. CDR3 length: 15 amino acids. Germline loops: CDR1 SGHRS, CDR2 YFSETQ. The CDR3 reads CASRRDRESGNTIYF. The CDR3, as DNA: TGCGCCAGCAGGAGGGACAGGGAGTCAGGAAACACCATATATTTT.

The chain employs TRBV5-4 and TRBJ1-2; TRBD1 aligns across 7 bases. This CDR3 has 13 amino acids. V shed 0 bases and J 7 bases; nucleotides not matched to a gene: 3. The V gene's germline CDR1 is SGHNT and CDR2 YYREEE (reference sequence). CDR3 protein: CASSLEGGRGYTF. CDR3 bases: TGTGCCAGCAGCTTGGAAGGGGGCCGTGGCTACACCTTC.

The chain combines TRBV29-1 with TRBJ2-3, with TRBD2 as a possible D gene (5 bases). The CDR3 is 11 residues long. Trimming took off 8 bases at V and 10 bases at J, with 16 bases between the two ends. CDR1 and CDR2 (germline): SQVTM, ANQGSEA. The CDR3 DNA reads as TGCAGCTCCTTCCCGGGGTTAGCGCAGTATTTT. Protein: CSSFPGLAQYF.

The genes are TRBV18 and TRBJ2-3; 10 positions agree with TRBD2. Germline CDR1 and CDR2: KGHSH and LQKENI. The J segment lost 0 bases and the V segment lost 2 bases, leaving 2 bases of the junction unmatched. There are 16 residues in the CDR3. Here the CDR3 reads CASSPLLAGSTDTQYF. CDR3 nucleotide sequence: TGTGCCAGCTCACCATTACTAGCGGGGAGCACAGATACGCAGTATTTT.

The chain is built from TRBV6-5 and TRBJ1-2; no clear D. V lost 2 bases and J lost 5, with 9 bases in between. The germline V gene has CDR1 MNHEY and CDR2 SVGAGI. The CDR3 runs to 13 residues. Here the CDR3 reads CASSYAGRYGYTF. The CDR3 nucleotides read TGTGCCAGCAGTTACGCGGGAAGGTATGGCTACACCTTC.

The genes are TRBV4-3 and TRBJ2-2; D unresolved. The CDR3 is 14 residues long. V lost 0 bases, J lost 5 bases, and 7 bases lay in between. The V gene's germline CDR1 is LGHNA and CDR2 YSLEER. The CDR3 nucleotides read TGCGCCAGCAGCCAAGATACGGGTACCGGGGAGCTGTTTTTT. Its protein product is CASSQDTGTGELFF.

The chain is built from TRBV2 and TRBJ1-5; maybe TRBD1 (6 bases). This CDR3 contains 15 residues. Trimming took 0 bases from V and 7 from J, leaving 13 bases between them. Germline lookup yields CDR1 SNHLY and CDR2 FYNNEI. CDR3: CASSEARGGVQPQHF. The CDR3 DNA is TGTGCCAGCAGTGAAGCGCGTGGGGGCGTACAGCCCCAGCATTTT.

The rearrangement joins TRBV25-1 to TRBJ2-5, with a weak D call TRBD2 (6 bases). The CDR3 is made up of 15 amino acids. Germline V gives CDR1 MGHDK, CDR2 SYGVNS. Between the trimmed V and J ends, which lost 1 base and 5 bases, there was a span of 14 bases. This chain's CDR3 is CASSEFGGGWETQYF. The CDR3 DNA reads as TGTGCCAGCAGTGAATTTGGGGGAGGATGGGAGACCCAGTACTTC.

This chain uses TRBV30 with TRBJ1-4; 9 nucleotides agree with TRBD1. This CDR3 comprises 14 residues. Per germline, CDR1 GTSNPN and CDR2 SVGIG (reference sequence). Unmatched junction bases numbered 2, after V lost 3 bases and J lost 3 bases. CDR3: CAWRQGAANEKLFF. CDR3 coding DNA: TGTGCCTGGAGACAGGGGGCAGCTAATGAAAAACTGTTTTTT.

The genes are TRBV2 and TRBJ2-7; D unclear. This CDR3 has 14 amino acids. Trimming cost V 4 bases and J 2 bases, with 12 bases left between them. The germline gives CDR1 SNHLY, CDR2 FYNNEI. CDR3 amino acids: CASSAGAAPYEQYF. The CDR3 DNA sequence: TGTGCCAGCAGTGCGGGTGCCGCCCCCTACGAGCAGTACTTC.

V gene TRBV5-4 combines with J gene TRBJ2-1, with unresolved D. The CDR3 sequence is 14 residues long. Trimming took off 0 bases at V and 3 bases at J, with 7 bases between the two ends. Germline loops: CDR1 SGHNT, CDR2 YYREEE (reference sequence). The CDR3 is CASSLAPLYNEQFF. The CDR3 DNA follows: TGTGCCAGCAGCTTGGCACCACTCTACAATGAGCAGTTCTTC.

As for this clone: In the same sample, other DNA sequences code for this CDR3. J is TRBJ2-7 and V is TRBV18; TRBD2 might be the D (5 bases). In germline, CDR1 is KGHSH, CDR2 LQKENI. Trimming removed 6 bases at V and 6 bases at J, with 9 bases between. The CDR3 covers 11 residues. The CDR3 sequence is CASSPGSEQYF. For the CDR3, the DNA is TGTGCCAGCTCCCCGGGAAGCGAGCAGTACTTC.

In the case of this clone: The junction shows a germline mismatch at one end, possibly a read error. The chain couples TRBV5-1 to TRBJ2-2; 8 bases line up with TRBD1. This CDR3 comprises 15 residues. The V gene's germline CDR1 is SGHRS and CDR2 YFSETQ. CDR3 in DNA: TGCGCCAGCACCTTGGACAGGGTCTCAACCGGGGAGCTGTTTTTT. It translates to CASTLDRVSTGELFF.

J is TRBJ1-5 and V is TRBV6-2 or TRBV6-3; D is undetermined. This CDR3 is 15 amino acids long. V was pared by 3 bases and J by 4 bases, with 13 bases between. From germline, CDR1 is MNHEY and CDR2 SVGEGT. DNA of the CDR3: TGTGCCAGCAGTTATTTGCCCACTGCTAATCAGCCCCAGCATTTT. It specifies CASSYLPTANQPQHF.

The chain recombines TRBV5-1 with TRBJ2-3, with 7 bases matching TRBD1. Germline V CDR1 and CDR2: SGHRS, YFSETQ. Trimming at V came to 1 base and at J to 5 bases, leaving 10 bases not matched to a gene. This CDR3 region has 16 residues. CDR3 in amino acids: CASSLPTGDVVDTQYF. Here the CDR3 DNA reads TGCGCCAGCAGCTTGCCTACAGGGGATGTGGTAGATACGCAGTATTTT.

This clone was observed a few times. The V and J genes are TRBV11-2 and TRBJ2-1; TRBD2 aligns across 10 bases. The CDR3 totals 15 residues. CDR1 SGHAT and CDR2 FQNNGV come from the germline V gene. V trimming: 0 bases; J trimming: 5 bases; junction bases outside the gene matches: 1. DNA for the CDR3: TGTGCCAGCAGCTTAGACCTAGCGGGGGACAATGAGCAGTTCTTC. It encodes CASSLDLAGDNEQFF.

The gene calls are TRBV5-4 and TRBJ1-2; TRBD1 matches 10 bases. Looked up from germline, CDR1 is SGHNT and CDR2 is YYREEE (reference sequence). The trim removed 4 bases at V and 7 bases at J, leaving 13 bases unmatched. CDR3 size: 16 residues. CDR3 region: CASSPDPGQGRGGYTF. The CDR3 nucleotides are TGTGCCAGCAGCCCAGATCCGGGACAGGGGCGAGGTGGCTACACCTTC.

The genes are TRBV7-9 and TRBJ2-7; 14 bases map to TRBD2. Looked up from germline, CDR1 is SEHNR and CDR2 is FQNEAQ (reference sequence). CDR3 size: 17 residues. J lost 0 bases, V lost 1 base, and 2 bases had no gene match. In DNA form, the CDR3 reads TGTGCCAGCAGCTTAGGGGGACTAGCGGGGGACTCCTACGAGCAGTACTTC. It translates to CASSLGGLAGDSYEQYF. Based on the CDR3 plus reference TRBV7-9 and TRBJ2-7, the full variable domain is DTGVSQNPRHKITKRGQNVTFRCDPISEHNRLYWYRQTLGQGPEFLTYFQNEAQLEKSRLLSDRFSAERPKGSFSTLEIQRTEQGDSAMYLCASSLGGLAGDSYEQYFGPGTRLTVT.

In its sample, this clone was seen a few times. V and J are TRBV9 and TRBJ1-4, with 8 bases fitting TRBD1. Germline assignment: CDR1 SGDLS and CDR2 YYNGEE. Trimming cost V 0 bases and J 6 bases; bases outside gene matches: 1. The CDR3 runs 14 residues. CDR3 loop: CASSVGQGHEKLFF. DNA for the CDR3: TGTGCCAGCAGCGTAGGACAGGGGCATGAAAAACTGTTTTTT.

In regard to this clone: The same CDR3 can be traced to other DNA sequences in this sample. The rearrangement joins TRBV20-1 to TRBJ2-7, with D tentatively TRBD1 (5 bases). Germline-derived CDR1 and CDR2 are DFQATT and SNEGSKA (reference sequence). The CDR3 extends over 11 amino acids. Trimming shortened V by 2 bases and J by 3 bases, and 5 bases separated the two germline ends. The CDR3 here is CSARQGYEQYF. Written as DNA, the CDR3 is TGCAGTGCTAGACAGGGCTACGAGCAGTACTTC.

DNA for the CDR3: TGCGCCAGCAGCTTGGGACGGGGACTTCAGAACACTGAAGCTTTCTTT. Translated: CASSLGRGLQNTEAFF. V usage is TRBV5-1 and J usage is TRBJ1-1; D perhaps matches TRBD1 (5 bases). The CDR3 contains 16 residues. Germline V gives CDR1 SGHRS, CDR2 YFSETQ. Between the trimmed V and J ends, which lost 0 bases and 1 base, there was a span of 13 bases. The whole variable domain, remainder taken from reference TRBV5-1 and TRBJ1-1, is KAGVTQTPRYLIKTRGQQVTLSCSPISGHRSVSWYQQTPGQGLQFLFEYFSETQRNKGNFPGRFSGRQFSNSRSEMNVSTLELGDSALYLCASSLGRGLQNTEAFFGQGTRLTVV.